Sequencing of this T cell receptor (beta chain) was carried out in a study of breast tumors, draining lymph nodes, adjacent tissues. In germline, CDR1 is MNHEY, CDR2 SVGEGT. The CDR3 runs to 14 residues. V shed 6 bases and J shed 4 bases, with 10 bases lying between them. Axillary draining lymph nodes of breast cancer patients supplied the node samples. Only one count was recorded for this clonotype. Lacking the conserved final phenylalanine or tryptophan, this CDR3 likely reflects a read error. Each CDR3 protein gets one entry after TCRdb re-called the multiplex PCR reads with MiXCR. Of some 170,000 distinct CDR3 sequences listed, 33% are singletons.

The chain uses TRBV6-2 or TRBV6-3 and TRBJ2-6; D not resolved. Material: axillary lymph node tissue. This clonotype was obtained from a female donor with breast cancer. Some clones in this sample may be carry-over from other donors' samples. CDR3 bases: TGTGCCAGCAGACCCATCGTCGGGGCCAACGTCCTGACTCTA. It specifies CASRPIVGANVLTL.